This T cell receptor (beta chain) is from a study of shared clonotypes between healthy human individuals. Study findings and constraints: Non-shared clonotypes were found to have lower generation probabilities than the clonotypes that were shared by all four of the sorted-subset donors. Sampling covered blood only; tissue repertoires likely differ.

Points on this clone: Its antigen is currently unknown.

Method: immunoSEQ multiplex PCR; TCRdb's copy keeps in-frame clones and lacks some. The data show about 750,000 clones, nearly 95% seen once. Naive CD8 isolation took CD45RO-negative cells positively selected for CCR7 and excluded terminally differentiated effector memory CD45RA+ cells. Only Caucasian adults living in Nashville, Tennessee made up the donor group. The sample was naive CD8+ T cells sorted from blood. This TCR was sampled from a man aged 30 to 39 in good health.

The CDR3 reads CASSLSRGYEQYF. CDR3 in DNA: TGTGCCAGTAGCTTATCTCGGGGTTACGAGCAGTACTTC. This chain links TRBV19 with TRBJ2-7; perhaps TRBD2 as D (5 bases). Germline V CDR1 and CDR2: LNHDA, SQIVND (reference sequence). The germline V and J ends were trimmed by 6 bases and 4 bases, with 13 bases remaining between them. There are 13 residues in the CDR3. Together with reference TRBV19 and TRBJ2-7, the CDR3 gives the full variable domain: DGGITQSPKYLFRKEGQNVTLSCEQNLNHDAMYWYRQDPGQGLRLIYYSQIVNDFQKGDIAEGYSVSREKKESFPLTVTSAQKNPTAFYLCASSLSRGYEQYFGPGTRLTVT.